Listed below are T cell receptor beta chains from one sample, sequenced in a study of immune cell composition in non-small cell lung cancer. Repertoires were generated with immunoSEQ multiplex PCR, while TCRdb's copy carries only in-frame clones and drops some. Of 9,500 to 10,000 clones listed, about two thirds are singletons. The material sequenced was lung tumor tissue. The receptor source for this set is a human donor with non-small cell lung cancer. Both conserved end residues are part of each CDR3. Fields, in order: D gene, clone size, V gene, J gene, CDR3 protein, CDR3 DNA. A D gene is named only where the DNA matches it firmly. Clone size, where shown, is once, few, many, or a class for clones that have expanded.

TRBD1	NA	TRBV9	TRBJ1-6	CASSARQGFSLNSPLHF	TGTGCCAGCAGCGCCAGACAGGGGTTCTCTCTGAATTCACCCCTCCACTTT
NA	medium-sized	TRBV6-1	TRBJ1-1	CASSVRSFNTEAFF	TGTGCCAGCAGTGTTCGCAGTTTTAACACTGAAGCTTTCTTT
NA	NA	TRBV7-6	TRBJ2-7	CASSLGQGGSYEQYF	TGTGCCAGCAGCTTAGGGCAGGGGGGCTCCTACGAGCAGTACTTC
TRBD1	NA	TRBV5-1	TRBJ1-1	CASSFLGGENTEAFF	TGCGCCAGCAGCTTCTTAGGGGGCGAGAACACTGAAGCTTTCTTT
NA	medium-sized	TRBV5-6	TRBJ1-2	CASSPLVQDYGYTF	TGTGCCAGCAGCCCGCTCGTTCAAGACTATGGCTACACCTTC
NA	NA	TRBV7-2	TRBJ2-7	CASSQWLGGEVEQYF	TGTGCCAGCAGCCAGTGGCTCGGAGGGGAAGTGGAGCAGTACTTC
NA	NA	TRBV5-1	TRBJ1-1	CASSFTGTNTEAFF	TGCGCCAGCAGCTTCACAGGGACGAACACTGAAGCTTTCTTT
NA	NA	TRBV7-8	TRBJ2-7	CASSFLPRGTTYEQYF	TGTGCCAGCAGCTTCCTACCAAGGGGCACCACCTACGAGCAGTACTTC
TRBD1	NA	TRBV7-2	TRBJ1-1	CASSPGQGPGTEAFF	TGTGCCAGCAGCCCCGGACAGGGGCCGGGCACTGAAGCTTTCTTT
NA	NA	TRBV19	TRBJ1-4	CASTPRMGGRWTNEKLFF	TGTGCCAGTACCCCTCGGATGGGGGGGCGCTGGACTAATGAAAAACTGTTTTTT
NA	medium-sized	TRBV11-2	TRBJ1-5	CASSLASEQPQHF	TGTGCCAGCAGCTTAGCTTCAGAACAGCCCCAGCATTTT
NA	NA	TRBV28	TRBJ1-6	CASSLGRIYNSPLHF	TGTGCCAGCAGTTTGGGGCGGATCTATAATTCACCCCTCCACTTT
NA	medium-sized	TRBV6-5	TRBJ1-2	CASSQRGVSGYTF	TGTGCCAGCAGCCAGAGGGGTGTGAGCGGCTACACCTTC
NA	NA	TRBV6-6	TRBJ2-7	CASKYRQSTYEQYF	TGTGCCAGCAAGTATCGGCAGTCAACCTACGAGCAGTACTTC
TRBD2	few	TRBV2	TRBJ2-5	CASHLEASGGGETQYF	TGTGCCTCCCACCTTGAGGCTAGCGGGGGGGGAGAGACCCAGTACTTC
TRBD2	NA	TRBV28	TRBJ2-7	CASSFLGLAGPSYEQYF	TGTGCCAGCAGTTTTTTGGGACTAGCGGGGCCCTCCTACGAGCAGTACTTC
NA	NA	TRBV7-6	TRBJ2-5	CASWVGIPRETQYF	TGTGCCAGCTGGGTAGGGATTCCAAGAGAGACCCAGTACTTC
TRBD1	NA	TRBV4-2	TRBJ2-1	CASSSVDRVRGEQFF	TGTGCCAGCAGCTCCGTGGACAGGGTGAGGGGTGAGCAGTTCTTC
NA	once	TRBV4-1	TRBJ1-4	CASSQVIREKLFF	TGCGCCAGCAGCCAAGTAATACGTGAAAAACTGTTTTTT
NA	NA	TRBV7-9	TRBJ1-1	CASSSGAGAEAFF	TGTGCCAGCAGCTCCGGAGCAGGGGCTGAAGCTTTCTTT
NA	NA	TRBV11-2	TRBJ1-1	CASSFRMNTEAFF	TGTGCCAGCAGCTTCCGGATGAACACTGAAGCTTTCTTT
NA	NA	TRBV19	TRBJ1-4	CASSPQGFTNEKLFF	TGTGCCAGTAGTCCGCAGGGTTTCACTAATGAAAAACTGTTTTTT
NA	NA	TRBV25-1	TRBJ1-6	CASSEGRGGNSPLHF	TGTGCCAGCAGTGAGGGTAGGGGAGGGAATTCACCCCTCCACTTT
NA	NA	TRBV5-1	TRBJ1-1	CASSLAGDANTEAFF	TGCGCCAGCAGCTTGGCAGGGGATGCGAACACTGAAGCTTTCTTT
NA	NA	TRBV11-1	TRBJ2-1	CASSQGRGPNEQFF	TGTGCCAGCAGCCAGGGACGGGGACCCAATGAGCAGTTCTTC
NA	NA	TRBV9	TRBJ1-1	CASSVWGTLDTEAFF	TGTGCCAGCAGCGTGTGGGGGACGTTGGACACTGAAGCTTTCTTT
NA	NA	TRBV18	TRBJ1-1	CASSPPNRLSPEAFF	TGTGCCAGCTCACCACCTAACAGACTAAGTCCTGAAGCTTTCTTT
NA	few	TRBV6-5	TRBJ1-2	CASSYSGRDYGYTF	TGTGCCAGCAGTTACTCCGGCAGGGACTATGGCTACACCTTC
NA	NA	TRBV9	TRBJ1-2	CASNPVGMDYGYTF	TGTGCCAGCAACCCCGTGGGCATGGACTATGGCTACACCTTC
NA	medium-sized	TRBV19	TRBJ2-6	CATKGGSGANVLTF	TGTGCCACCAAGGGGGGGTCTGGGGCCAACGTCCTGACTTTC
NA	NA	TRBV2	TRBJ1-2	CASKPSTGLELSCCF	TGTGCCAGCAAACCCTCGACAGGTCTTGAGTTATCTTGTTGCTTC
TRBD2	NA	TRBV27	TRBJ2-1	CASRAGGIVNEQFF	TGTGCCAGTCGAGCGGGGGGAATCGTAAATGAGCAGTTCTTC
NA	NA	TRBV9	TRBJ2-1	CASSPRFENNEQFF	TGTGCCAGCAGCCCCCGATTCGAGAACAATGAGCAGTTCTTC
NA	NA	TRBV5-1	TRBJ2-5	CASSPSPSGIIRETQYF	TGCGCCAGCAGCCCGAGCCCCTCAGGGATCATTAGAGAGACCCAGTACTTC
NA	NA	TRBV4-3	TRBJ1-1	CASNSRTGWAFF	TGCGCCAGCAATTCCCGAACAGGGTGGGCTTTCTTT
NA	NA	TRBV4-3	TRBJ2-6	CASSQGPVDPGANVLTF	TGCGCCAGCAGCCAAGGGCCAGTCGACCCTGGGGCCAACGTCCTGACTTTC
NA	NA	TRBV5-4	TRBJ2-7	CASSLRGAYEQYF	TGTGCCAGCAGCTTGCGAGGGGCCTACGAGCAGTACTTC
NA	NA	TRBV6-5	TRBJ1-2	CASSYRSSGYGYTF	TGTGCCAGCAGTTACCGAAGCAGTGGGTATGGCTACACCTTC
TRBD1	NA	TRBV4-1	TRBJ1-1	CASSQGQGVMNTEAFF	TGCGCCAGCAGCCAAGGGCAGGGGGTTATGAACACTGAAGCTTTCTTT
TRBD1	NA	TRBV29-1	TRBJ2-7	CSVARTGGEQYF	TGCAGCGTCGCTCGAACAGGGGGCGAGCAGTACTTC
NA	NA	TRBV5-1	TRBJ1-1	CASSAQGYGTEAFF	TGCGCCAGCAGCGCTCAGGGGTATGGCACTGAAGCTTTCTTT